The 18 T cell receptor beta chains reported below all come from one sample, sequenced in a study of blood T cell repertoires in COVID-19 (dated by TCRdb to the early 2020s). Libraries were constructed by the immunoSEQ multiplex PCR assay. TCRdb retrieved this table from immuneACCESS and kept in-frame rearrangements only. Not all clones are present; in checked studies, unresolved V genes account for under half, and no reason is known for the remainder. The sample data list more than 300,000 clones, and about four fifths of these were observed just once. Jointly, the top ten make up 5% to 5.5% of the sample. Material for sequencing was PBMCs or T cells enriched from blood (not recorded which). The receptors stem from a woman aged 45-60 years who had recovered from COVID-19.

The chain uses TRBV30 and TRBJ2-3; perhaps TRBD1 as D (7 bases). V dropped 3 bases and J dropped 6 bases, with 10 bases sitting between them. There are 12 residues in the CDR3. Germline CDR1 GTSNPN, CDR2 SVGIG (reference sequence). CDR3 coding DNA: TGTGCCTGGAGCGGGGGACAGGATACGCAGTATTTT. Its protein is CAWSGGQDTQYF. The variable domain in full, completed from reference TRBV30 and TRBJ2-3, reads SQTIHQWPATLVQPVGSPLSLECTVEGTSNPNLYWYRQAAGRGLQLLFYSVGIGQISSEVPQNLSASRPQDRQFILSSKKLLLSDSGFYLCAWSGGQDTQYFGPGTRLTVL.

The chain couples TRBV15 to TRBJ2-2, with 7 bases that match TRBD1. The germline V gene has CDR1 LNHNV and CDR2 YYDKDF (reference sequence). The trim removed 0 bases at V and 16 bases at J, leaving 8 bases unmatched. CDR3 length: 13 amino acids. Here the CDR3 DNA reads TGTGCCACCAGCAGAGATCGTACAGGGGCAGAGTTTTTT. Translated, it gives CATSRDRTGAEFF.

CDR3 sequence (DNA): TGCGCCAGCAGCCAAGACCGCGGCTCCTACAATGAGCAGTTCTTC. Residues: CASSQDRGSYNEQFF. This chain links TRBV4-3 with TRBJ2-1; D is unresolved. CDR3 length: 15 amino acids. CDR1 and CDR2 from the germline V gene are LGHNA and YSLEER. The germline V and J ends were trimmed by 0 bases and 0 bases, with 6 bases remaining between them.

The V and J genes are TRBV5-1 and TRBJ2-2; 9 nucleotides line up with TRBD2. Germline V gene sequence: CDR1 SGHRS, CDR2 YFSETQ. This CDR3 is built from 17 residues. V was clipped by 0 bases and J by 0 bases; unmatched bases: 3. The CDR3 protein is CASSLALAGSNTGELFF. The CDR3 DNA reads TGCGCCAGCAGCTTGGCCCTAGCGGGGTCGAACACCGGGGAGCTGTTTTTT. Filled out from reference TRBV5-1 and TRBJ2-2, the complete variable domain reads KAGVTQTPRYLIKTRGQQVTLSCSPISGHRSVSWYQQTPGQGLQFLFEYFSETQRNKGNFPGRFSGRQFSNSRSEMNVSTLELGDSALYLCASSLALAGSNTGELFFGEGSRLTVL.

This chain's CDR3 is CASSLGNTIYF. In DNA form, the CDR3 reads TGTGCCAGCAGTCTTGGAAACACCATATATTTT. The chain has TRBV14 and TRBJ1-3; D gene uncertain. CDR3 length: 11 amino acids. Germline CDR1 reads SGHDN; CDR2 reads FVKESK. V dropped 6 bases and J dropped 3 bases, with 3 bases sitting between them.

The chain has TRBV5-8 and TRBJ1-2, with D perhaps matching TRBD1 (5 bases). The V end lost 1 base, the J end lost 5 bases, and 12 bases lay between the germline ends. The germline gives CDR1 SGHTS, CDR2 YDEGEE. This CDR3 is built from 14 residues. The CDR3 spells CASSLWAPGYGYTF. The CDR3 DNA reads TGTGCCAGCAGCTTGTGGGCCCCAGGGTATGGCTACACCTTC.

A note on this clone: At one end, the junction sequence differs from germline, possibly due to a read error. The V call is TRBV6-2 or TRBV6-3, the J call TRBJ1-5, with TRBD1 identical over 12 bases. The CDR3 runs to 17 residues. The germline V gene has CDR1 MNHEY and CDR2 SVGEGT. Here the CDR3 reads CASSYSRDRGLAQPQHF. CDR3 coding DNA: TGTGCCAGCAGCTACTCTCGGGACAGGGGGCTTGCTCAGCCCCAGCATTTT.

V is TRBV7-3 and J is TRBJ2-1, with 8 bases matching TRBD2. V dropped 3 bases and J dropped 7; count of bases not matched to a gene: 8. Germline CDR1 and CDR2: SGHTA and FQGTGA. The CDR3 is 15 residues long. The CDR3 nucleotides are TGTGCCAGCAGCTTGGACGGGACTAGGCGGAATGAGCAGTTCTTC. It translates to CASSLDGTRRNEQFF.

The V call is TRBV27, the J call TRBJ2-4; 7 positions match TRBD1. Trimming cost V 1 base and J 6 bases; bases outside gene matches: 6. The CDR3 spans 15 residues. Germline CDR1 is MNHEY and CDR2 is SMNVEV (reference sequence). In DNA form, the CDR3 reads TGTGCCAGCAGTTTATTCGGGACAGATGTAAACATTCAGTACTTC. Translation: CASSLFGTDVNIQYF.

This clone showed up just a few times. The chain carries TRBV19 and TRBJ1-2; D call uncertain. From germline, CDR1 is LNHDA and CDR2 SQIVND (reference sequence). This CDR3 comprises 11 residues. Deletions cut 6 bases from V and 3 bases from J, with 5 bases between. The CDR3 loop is CASRAYYGYTF. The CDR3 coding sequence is TGTGCCAGTAGGGCATACTATGGCTACACCTTC.

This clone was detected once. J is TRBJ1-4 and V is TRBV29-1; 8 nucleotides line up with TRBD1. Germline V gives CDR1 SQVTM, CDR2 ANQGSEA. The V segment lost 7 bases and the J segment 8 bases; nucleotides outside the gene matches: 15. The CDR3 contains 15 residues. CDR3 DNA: TGCAGCGCCCAGAGGTCCCGGACAGGGATGGAAAAACTGTTTTTT. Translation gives CSAQRSRTGMEKLFF.

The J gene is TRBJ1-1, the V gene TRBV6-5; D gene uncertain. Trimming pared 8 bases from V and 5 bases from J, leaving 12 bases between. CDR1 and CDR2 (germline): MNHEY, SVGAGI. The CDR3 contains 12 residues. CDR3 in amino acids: CASFTAGTEAFF. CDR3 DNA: TGTGCCAGCTTCACCGCGGGGACTGAAGCTTTCTTT.

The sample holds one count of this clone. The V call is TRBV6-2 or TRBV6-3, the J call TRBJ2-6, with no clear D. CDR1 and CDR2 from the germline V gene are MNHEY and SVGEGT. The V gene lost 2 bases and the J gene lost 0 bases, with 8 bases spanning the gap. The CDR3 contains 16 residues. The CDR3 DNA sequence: TGTGCCAGCAGTTACCCCCGTAGCTCTGGGGCCAACGTCCTGACTTTC. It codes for CASSYPRSSGANVLTF.

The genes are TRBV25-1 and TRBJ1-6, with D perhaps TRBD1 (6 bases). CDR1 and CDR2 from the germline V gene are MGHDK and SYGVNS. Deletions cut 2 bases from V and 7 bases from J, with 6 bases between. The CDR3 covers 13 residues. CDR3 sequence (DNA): TGTGCCAGCAGTGAACAGGGGAATTCACCCCTCCACTTT. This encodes CASSEQGNSPLHF.

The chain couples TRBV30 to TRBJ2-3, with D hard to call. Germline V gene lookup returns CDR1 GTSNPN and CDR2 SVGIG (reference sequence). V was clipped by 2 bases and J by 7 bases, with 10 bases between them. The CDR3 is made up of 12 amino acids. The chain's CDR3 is CAWSLRSNTQYF. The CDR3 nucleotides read TGTGCCTGGAGTCTCCGAAGCAATACGCAGTATTTT.

CDR3 DNA sequence: TGCGCCAGCAGCTCGGGCGGGAGTTGGAATGAGCAGTTCTTC. The encoded protein is CASSSGGSWNEQFF. The chain links TRBV5-1 to TRBJ2-1, with 7 bases aligning to TRBD2. Germline values: CDR1 SGHRS, CDR2 YFSETQ. The trim removed 3 bases at V and 7 bases at J, leaving 7 bases unmatched. The CDR3 contains 14 residues. Variable domain in full (rest from reference TRBV5-1 and TRBJ2-1): KAGVTQTPRYLIKTRGQQVTLSCSPISGHRSVSWYQQTPGQGLQFLFEYFSETQRNKGNFPGRFSGRQFSNSRSEMNVSTLELGDSALYLCASSSGGSWNEQFFGPGTRLTVL.

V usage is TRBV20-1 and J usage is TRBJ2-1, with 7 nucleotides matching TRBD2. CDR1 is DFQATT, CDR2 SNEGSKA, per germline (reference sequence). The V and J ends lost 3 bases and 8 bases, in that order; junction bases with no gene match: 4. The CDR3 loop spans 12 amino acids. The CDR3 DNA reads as TGCAGTGCTAGTCGGACTAGGCATGAGCAGTTCTTC. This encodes CSASRTRHEQFF.

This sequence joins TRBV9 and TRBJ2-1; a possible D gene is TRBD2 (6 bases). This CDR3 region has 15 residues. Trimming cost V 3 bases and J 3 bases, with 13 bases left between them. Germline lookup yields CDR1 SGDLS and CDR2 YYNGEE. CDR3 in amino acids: CASSGGSGDYNEQFF. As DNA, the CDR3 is TGTGCCAGCAGCGGCGGGTCGGGGGACTACAATGAGCAGTTCTTC.